Listed below are T cell receptor beta chains from one sample, sequenced in a study of blood T cell repertoires in COVID-19. Sequencing used immunoSEQ multiplex PCR; TCRdb keeps in-frame clones, though not all of them. The sample lists around 100,000 clones, approximately 78% seen once, with 7.9% in the top ten. Sequences were obtained from peripheral blood. These receptors were obtained from a man aged 70 or older with acute or convalescent COVID-19. Each CDR3 is given with its conserved first and last residue. Fields, in order: V gene, clone size, J gene, D gene, CDR3 DNA, CDR3 protein. The D gene is left open where the match is weak. A clone size is listed for some rows: how often the clone was seen (once, few, many), or a class if it is expanded.

v_gene: TRBV5-4; abundance: NA; j_gene: TRBJ2-3; d_gene: TRBD2; CDR3nt: TGTGCCAGCAGCTTGGCTGGGGCGGGGGGGCCGGGTACGCAGTATTTT; CDR3aa: CASSLAGAGGPGTQYF
v_gene: TRBV7-8; abundance: NA; j_gene: TRBJ1-5; d_gene: TRBD1; CDR3nt: TGTGCCAGCAGACAGGGGAGCGAATATAGCAATCAGCCCCAGCATTTT; CDR3aa: CASRQGSEYSNQPQHF
v_gene: TRBV28; abundance: NA; j_gene: TRBJ1-5; d_gene: NA; CDR3nt: TGTGCCAGCAGTCCCAGTTCAGGTAGCAATCAGCCCCAGCATTTT; CDR3aa: CASSPSSGSNQPQHF
v_gene: TRBV25-1; abundance: NA; j_gene: TRBJ1-4; d_gene: NA; CDR3nt: TGTGCCAGCAACGCAGGGTGGACGGAAAAACTGTTTTTT; CDR3aa: CASNAGWTEKLFF
v_gene: TRBV18; abundance: NA; j_gene: TRBJ1-1; d_gene: NA; CDR3nt: TGTGCCAGCTCACCTGTTGCCGCCGGCGGCTCGAACACTGAAGCTTTCTTT; CDR3aa: CASSPVAAGGSNTEAFF
v_gene: TRBV9; abundance: NA; j_gene: TRBJ2-3; d_gene: NA; CDR3nt: TGTGCCAGCAGCGTCCAGGCCCGCGTAGATACGCAGTATTTT; CDR3aa: CASSVQARVDTQYF
v_gene: TRBV19; abundance: few; j_gene: TRBJ1-3; d_gene: TRBD1; CDR3nt: TGTGCCAGTAGTATAACTACAGGGGGCCGGCTCGGCTCTGGAAACACCATATATTTT; CDR3aa: CASSITTGGRLGSGNTIYF
v_gene: TRBV19; abundance: NA; j_gene: TRBJ2-1; d_gene: NA; CDR3nt: TGTGCCAGTATAACTACCGGGGGAGCGGGTGAGCAGTTCTTC; CDR3aa: CASITTGGAGEQFF
v_gene: TRBV11-3; abundance: NA; j_gene: TRBJ2-3; d_gene: TRBD1; CDR3nt: TGTGCCAGCAGCGCCGCGTGGACAGGGGGGGCCGATACGCAGTATTTT; CDR3aa: CASSAAWTGGADTQYF
v_gene: TRBV5-6; abundance: NA; j_gene: TRBJ2-5; d_gene: NA; CDR3nt: TGTGCCAGCAGCTTGTCAGTCGCCCAGTACTTC; CDR3aa: CASSLSVAQYF
v_gene: TRBV7-8; abundance: NA; j_gene: TRBJ1-1; d_gene: TRBD1; CDR3nt: TGTGCCAGCAGCTTGCAGGGGGCATCTCGCACTGAAGCTTTCTTT; CDR3aa: CASSLQGASRTEAFF
v_gene: TRBV19; abundance: NA; j_gene: TRBJ1-1; d_gene: NA; CDR3nt: TGTGCCAGTAGTATAGTTCCCATCGGACGGGGAAACACTGAAGCTTTCTTT; CDR3aa: CASSIVPIGRGNTEAFF
v_gene: TRBV5-1; abundance: NA; j_gene: TRBJ2-2; d_gene: NA; CDR3nt: TGCGCCAGCAGCTTGTCGCCACACCTGAACACCGGGGAGCTGTTTTTT; CDR3aa: CASSLSPHLNTGELFF
v_gene: TRBV6-5; abundance: NA; j_gene: TRBJ1-1; d_gene: NA; CDR3nt: TGTGCCAGCAGTTACTCGAGGAACACTGAAGCTTTCTTT; CDR3aa: CASSYSRNTEAFF
v_gene: TRBV6-5; abundance: once; j_gene: TRBJ2-3; d_gene: NA; CDR3nt: TGTGCCAGCACAAGACTGGGGCTTTATACGCAGTATTTT; CDR3aa: CASTRLGLYTQYF
v_gene: TRBV25-1; abundance: NA; j_gene: TRBJ1-2; d_gene: TRBD1; CDR3nt: TGTGCCAGCAGTGGGGACAGCTATGGCTACACCTTC; CDR3aa: CASSGDSYGYTF
v_gene: TRBV5-4; abundance: NA; j_gene: TRBJ1-6; d_gene: NA; CDR3nt: TGTGCCAGCAGCCTACAGGGAGTTTTGAATTCACCCCTCCACTTT; CDR3aa: CASSLQGVLNSPLHF
v_gene: TRBV4-2; abundance: NA; j_gene: TRBJ1-6; d_gene: NA; CDR3nt: TGTGCCAGCAGCCCGGAAGGGGGGGTGGGCGATTCACCCCTCCACTTT; CDR3aa: CASSPEGGVGDSPLHF
v_gene: TRBV27; abundance: few; j_gene: TRBJ2-5; d_gene: TRBD2; CDR3nt: TGTGCCAGTAGCGGGAGGTCCCAGTACTTC; CDR3aa: CASSGRSQYF
v_gene: TRBV5-1; abundance: NA; j_gene: TRBJ1-1; d_gene: NA; CDR3nt: TGCGCCAGCAGCTTCCCGGCACAGGGCACAAGATCTGAAGCTTTCTTT; CDR3aa: CASSFPAQGTRSEAFF
v_gene: TRBV3-1/TRBV3-2; abundance: NA; j_gene: TRBJ2-4; d_gene: TRBD1; CDR3nt: TGTGCCAGCAGCCGGATACAGGGGACAAACATTCAGTACTTC; CDR3aa: CASSRIQGTNIQYF
v_gene: TRBV5-6; abundance: NA; j_gene: TRBJ2-7; d_gene: NA; CDR3nt: TGTGCCAGCAGCTGGCGGGTCAAAGACTACGAGCAGTACTTC; CDR3aa: CASSWRVKDYEQYF
v_gene: TRBV2; abundance: NA; j_gene: TRBJ1-2; d_gene: NA; CDR3nt: TGTGCCAGCAGACCAGCACAGGGAACAGCTAACTATGGCTACACCTTC; CDR3aa: CASRPAQGTANYGYTF
v_gene: TRBV10-2; abundance: NA; j_gene: TRBJ1-2; d_gene: NA; CDR3nt: TGCGCCAGCAGTACAGACAACTATGGCTACACCTTC; CDR3aa: CASSTDNYGYTF
v_gene: TRBV4-1; abundance: NA; j_gene: TRBJ2-1; d_gene: TRBD2; CDR3nt: TGCGCCAGCAGCCTACTAGCGGGAGGGGACAATGAGCAGTTCTTC; CDR3aa: CASSLLAGGDNEQFF
v_gene: TRBV29-1; abundance: NA; j_gene: TRBJ1-1; d_gene: TRBD1; CDR3nt: TGCAGCGTTGGACAGGGGCACACTGAAGCTTTCTTT; CDR3aa: CSVGQGHTEAFF
v_gene: TRBV9; abundance: NA; j_gene: TRBJ2-3; d_gene: NA; CDR3nt: TGTGCCAGCAGCGTAGGCTCATACCCCGGGGATACGCAGTATTTT; CDR3aa: CASSVGSYPGDTQYF
v_gene: TRBV30; abundance: NA; j_gene: TRBJ1-6; d_gene: TRBD1; CDR3nt: TGTGCCTGGAGCTTCGGGGGGACAGGGGATTCACCCCTCCACTTT; CDR3aa: CAWSFGGTGDSPLHF
v_gene: TRBV5-1; abundance: NA; j_gene: TRBJ1-2; d_gene: NA; CDR3nt: TGCGCCAGCAGCGCACGCGTGGGGGCGGACTATGGCTACACCTTC; CDR3aa: CASSARVGADYGYTF